The 31 T cell receptor beta chains reported below all come from one sample, sequenced in a study of OX40 agonist ivuxolimab in advanced cancers. The protocol used for the library was the immunoSEQ multiplex PCR assay. Drawn from immuneACCESS, this table holds only the in-frame rearrangements with V and J called that TCRdb kept. Clones are partly lost; checked studies trace under half to an unresolved V gene and leave the rest unexplained. The sample profile shows tens of thousands of clones; 80% to 85% of them were found once. The top ten hold approximately 6.5% of the sample. The sample here was CD4+ or CD8+ T cells sorted from blood, taken in a trial of the OX40 agonist ivuxolimab. Receptors were obtained from an adult with an advanced solid tumor such as melanoma, head and neck, liver or kidney cancer.

The chain couples TRBV6-1 to TRBJ1-1; D unresolved. The CDR3 has 15 amino acids. V was pared by 1 base and J by 4 bases, with 13 bases between. The germline V gene has CDR1 MNHNS and CDR2 SASEGT. The DNA of the CDR3 is TGTGCCAGCAGTGAAGTAGCTGCGACGAGCACTGAAGCTTTCTTT. As protein: CASSEVAATSTEAFF.

The rearrangement uses TRBV7-6 and TRBJ1-4; D might be TRBD1 (6 bases). From germline, CDR1 is SGHVS and CDR2 FNYEAQ. The CDR3 is made up of 15 amino acids. V lost 5 bases to trimming and J lost 4 bases, with 14 bases between them. The CDR3 region has the DNA TGTGCCAGCAGCGCAGGACAGCGGATTAATGAAAAACTGTTTTTT. Amino acid sequence: CASSAGQRINEKLFF.

This clone has just one count. The rearrangement links TRBV27 to TRBJ1-2; D perhaps matches TRBD1 (5 bases). The ends were cut back, 5 bases at V and 8 bases at J, with 12 bases in the middle. From germline, CDR1 is MNHEY and CDR2 SMNVEV (reference sequence). CDR3 size: 12 residues. The CDR3 protein is CASSIGGRGYTF. DNA for the CDR3: TGTGCCAGCAGTATCGGGGGACGCGGCTACACCTTC.

This clone was seen once. The chain employs TRBV28 and TRBJ2-2; the D is unclear. Germline CDR1 reads MDHEN; CDR2 reads SYDVKM. V lost 6 bases and J 5 bases, leaving 7 bases between the germline ends. There are 12 residues in the CDR3. DNA of the CDR3: TGTGCCAGCAGCCCCGGGACCGGGGAGCTGTTTTTT. Translation: CASSPGTGELFF.

This clone was picked up a small number of times. The genes are TRBV30 and TRBJ2-3; D perhaps matches TRBD1 (6 bases). The germline V gene has CDR1 GTSNPN and CDR2 SVGIG (reference sequence). V gave up 0 bases and J gave up 0 bases, with 7 bases separating them. This CDR3 is built from 14 residues. The CDR3 sequence is CAWSVQGSTDTQYF. The CDR3 DNA reads TGTGCCTGGAGTGTACAGGGAAGCACAGATACGCAGTATTTT.

The chain joins TRBV19 to TRBJ1-2; TRBD1 agrees at 10 bases. The ends lost 3 bases at V and 4 bases at J; junction bases unmatched: 2. The CDR3 totals 14 residues. Germline assignment: CDR1 LNHDA and CDR2 SQIVND (reference sequence). CDR3 nucleotide sequence: TGTGCCAGTAGTATCCGGACAGGGGGCTATGGCTACACCTTC. The encoded protein is CASSIRTGGYGYTF.

The rearrangement uses TRBV2 and TRBJ1-2; D gene uncertain. The CDR3 has 16 residues. The germline gives CDR1 SNHLY, CDR2 FYNNEI. Deletions cut 3 bases from V and 1 base from J, with 15 bases between. The CDR3, as DNA: TGTGCCAGCAGTGATTCATACCCTTCTGATAACTATGGCTACACCTTC. Its translation: CASSDSYPSDNYGYTF.

The table lists this clone with a count of one. The rearrangement links TRBV7-2 to TRBJ2-1, with 8 bases fitting TRBD2. The length of the CDR3 is 15 residues. Looked up from germline, CDR1 is SGHTA and CDR2 is FQGNSA. V trimming: 0 bases; J trimming: 5 bases; junction bases outside the gene matches: 3. The CDR3 nucleotides read TGTGCCAGCAGCTTAGCGCGGGGGGTAGACAATGAGCAGTTCTTC. It yields the protein CASSLARGVDNEQFF.

This sequence joins TRBV5-8 and TRBJ1-5, with TRBD1 as a possible D gene (6 bases). The CDR3 has 18 amino acids. V gave up 2 bases and J gave up 0 bases, with 18 bases separating them. Germline CDR1 SGHTS, CDR2 YDEGEE. DNA of the CDR3: TGTGCCAGCAGCTTTAAGGTAGACAGGACCTATAGCAATCAGCCCCAGCATTTT. Translating gives CASSFKVDRTYSNQPQHF. The full variable domain, in which reference TRBV5-8 and TRBJ1-5 provide the parts outside the CDR3, is EAGVTQSPTHLIKTRGQQATLRCSPISGHTSVYWYQQALGLGLQFLLWYDEGEERNRGNFPPRFSGRQFPNYSSELNVNALELEDSALYLCASSFKVDRTYSNQPQHFGDGTRLSIL.

By its share, this clone is medium-sized. V and J are TRBV13 and TRBJ1-1, with TRBD1 as a possible D gene (6 bases). The CDR3 runs 15 residues. Trimming shortened V by 5 bases and J by 0 bases, and 13 bases separated the two germline ends. CDR1 PRHDT and CDR2 FYEKMQ come from the germline V gene (reference sequence). In DNA, the CDR3 is TGTGCCAGCAGCCTACAGGGAATCTTGAACACTGAAGCTTTCTTT. It is translated as CASSLQGILNTEAFF.

The V call is TRBV28, the J call TRBJ1-2; possible D gene TRBD1, 5 bases. Germline V gene data show CDR1 as MDHEN and CDR2 as SYDVKM. V shed 7 bases and J shed 2 bases, with 11 bases lying between them. This CDR3 comprises 13 residues. CDR3: CASTSGENYGYTF. DNA of the CDR3: TGTGCCAGCACCTCGGGGGAGAACTATGGCTACACCTTC.

This clone occurred once. CDR3 amino acids: CASSSLGTSGDSYEQYF. CDR3 DNA sequence: TGTGCCAGCAGCTCACTCGGGACCTCCGGGGATTCCTACGAGCAGTACTTC. The chain is built from TRBV7-9 and TRBJ2-7; D is perhaps TRBD1 or TRBD2 (5 bases each). The V end lost 4 bases, the J end lost 1 base, and 20 bases lay between the germline ends. Germline values: CDR1 SEHNR, CDR2 FQNEAQ (reference sequence). The CDR3 loop spans 17 amino acids. Filled out from reference TRBV7-9 and TRBJ2-7, the complete variable domain reads DTGVSQNPRHKITKRGQNVTFRCDPISEHNRLYWYRQTLGQGPEFLTYFQNEAQLEKSRLLSDRFSAERPKGSFSTLEIQRTEQGDSAMYLCASSSLGTSGDSYEQYFGPGTRLTVT.

J is TRBJ1-1 and V is TRBV29-1; D remains ambiguous. V lost 2 bases to trimming and J lost 4 bases, with 11 bases between them. The CDR3 length is 13 residues. The V gene's germline CDR1 is SQVTM and CDR2 ANQGSEA. The CDR3 is CSVELGFGTEAFF. CDR3 nucleotide sequence: TGCAGCGTTGAACTAGGGTTCGGCACTGAAGCTTTCTTT.

This chain uses TRBV9 with TRBJ2-7; D is undetermined. Germline CDR1 is SGDLS and CDR2 is YYNGEE. CDR3 length: 16 residues. V was shortened by 0 bases and J by 2 bases, with 15 bases between the two germline ends. Here the CDR3 DNA reads TGTGCCAGCAGCGTAGCCCTTTCGACCCCTACCTACGAGCAGTACTTC. This codes for CASSVALSTPTYEQYF. The variable domain in full, completed from reference TRBV9 and TRBJ2-7, reads DSGVTQTPKHLITATGQRVTLRCSPRSGDLSVYWYQQSLDQGLQFLIQYYNGEERAKGNILERFSAQQFPDLHSELNLSSLELGDSALYFCASSVALSTPTYEQYFGPGTRLTVT.

The DNA of the CDR3 is TGTGCCAGCAGTTTAGGAACTAATAGCAATCAGCCCCAGCATTTT. Amino acids: CASSLGTNSNQPQHF. The rearrangement links TRBV28 to TRBJ1-5; D is unclear. The germline CDR1 and CDR2 sequences are MDHEN and SYDVKM. V lost 2 bases and J 0 bases, leaving 8 bases between the germline ends. The CDR3 contains 15 residues.

This clone was counted between two and nine times. The rearrangement uses TRBV5-6 and TRBJ1-5, with D maybe TRBD1 (5 bases). V was pared by 4 bases and J by 5 bases, with 16 bases between. This CDR3 comprises 15 residues. The V gene's germline CDR1 is SGHDT and CDR2 YYEEEE. Here the CDR3 DNA reads TGTGCCAGCAGCCCGGGAGGGGCTGACGATCAGCCCCAGCATTTT. This gives the protein CASSPGGADDQPQHF.

V is TRBV11-2 and J is TRBJ2-5; D gene uncertain. CDR1 is SGHAT and CDR2 is FQNNGV in the germline V gene. V lost 1 base to trimming and J lost 5 bases, with 14 bases between them. The CDR3 consists of 15 residues. CDR3 region: CASSLVSEVRETQYF. For the CDR3, the DNA is TGTGCCAGCAGCTTAGTTTCTGAGGTGCGGGAGACCCAGTACTTC.

The chain has TRBV7-6 and TRBJ2-5; 7 positions match TRBD1. The J call is uncertain, as TRBJ2-7 better fits the DNA end. CDR3 length equals 14 residues. CDR1 and CDR2 (germline): SGHVS, FNYEAQ. The CDR3 reads CASSLGTGPYEQYF. CDR3 DNA: TGTGCCAGCAGCTTAGGGACAGGACCCTACGAGCAGTACTTC.

The V and J genes are TRBV6-5 and TRBJ2-7; D is perhaps TRBD2 (6 bases). Germline CDR1 and CDR2: MNHEY and SVGAGI. The CDR3 contains 13 residues. V lost 0 bases and J lost 3, with 6 bases in between. The CDR3 region has the DNA TGTGCCAGCAGTTACTCGGAGGGCTACGAGCAGTACGTC. Translation: CASSYSEGYEQYV.

The V and J genes are TRBV25-1 and TRBJ2-1; 8 nucleotides line up with TRBD2. Germline CDR1 is MGHDK and CDR2 is SYGVNS. The CDR3 contains 13 residues. V trimming: 4 bases; J trimming: 7 bases; junction bases outside the gene matches: 3. The CDR3 loop is CASSGGLGNEQFF. The CDR3 bases are TGTGCCAGCAGTGGGGGACTAGGGAATGAGCAGTTCTTC.

The chain is built from TRBV19 and TRBJ1-1; no firm D call. Germline loops: CDR1 LNHDA, CDR2 SQIVND (reference sequence). The CDR3 is 12 residues long. Trimming took 4 bases from V and 2 from J, leaving 5 bases between them. As DNA, the CDR3 is TGTGCCAGTAGTAACCTTAACACTGAAGCTTTCTTT. Translated, it gives CASSNLNTEAFF.

On this clone itself: One end of the junction fails to match germline, which may point to a read error. The genes are TRBV5-4 and TRBJ1-2; unclear D gene. In germline, CDR1 is SGHNT, CDR2 YYREEE (reference sequence). The CDR3 spans 14 residues. Written as DNA, the CDR3 is TGCGCCAGCAGCCAAGATACCGACCCGTATGGCTACACCTTC. Protein product: CASSQDTDPYGYTF.

The chain links TRBV10-2 to TRBJ2-5; D perhaps matches TRBD1 (6 bases). V was clipped by 4 bases and J by 5 bases, with 14 bases between them. The germline CDR1 and CDR2 sequences are WSHSY and SAAADI. This CDR3 has 14 amino acids. The CDR3 protein is CASSVTGPQETQYF. CDR3 nucleotide sequence: TGCGCCAGCAGTGTGACAGGCCCCCAGGAGACCCAGTACTTC.

The chain employs TRBV28 and TRBJ1-3; D not certain. The CDR3 has 16 residues. CDR1 is MDHEN and CDR2 is SYDVKM in the germline V gene. Trimming removed 3 bases at V and 2 bases at J, with 14 bases between. This chain's CDR3 is CASSFGSRAPGNTIYF. The CDR3 DNA follows: TGTGCCAGCAGTTTCGGATCAAGGGCGCCTGGAAACACCATATATTTT.

The gene calls are TRBV5-4 and TRBJ2-3; TRBD1 aligns across 8 bases. The V segment lost 4 bases and the J segment 2 bases; nucleotides outside the gene matches: 6. This CDR3 is 15 amino acids long. The germline gives CDR1 SGHNT, CDR2 YYREEE (reference sequence). Written as DNA, the CDR3 is TGTGCCAGCAGCCAAATGGACAGGGACACAGATACGCAGTATTTT. It translates to CASSQMDRDTDTQYF. The full variable domain, completed using reference TRBV5-4 and TRBJ2-3, is ETGVTQSPTHLIKTRGQQVTLRCSSQSGHNTVSWYQQALGQGPQFIFQYYREEENGRGNFPPRFSGLQFPNYSSELNVNALELDDSALYLCASSQMDRDTDTQYFGPGTRLTVL.

The V call is TRBV5-6, the J call TRBJ2-7; D perhaps matches TRBD2 (6 bases). Germline-derived CDR1 and CDR2 are SGHDT and YYEEEE. The V end lost 2 bases, the J end lost 5 bases, and 14 bases lay between the germline ends. The CDR3 spans 14 residues. The CDR3 here is CASSFRDSLHEQYF. In nucleotides, the CDR3 is TGTGCCAGCAGCTTCCGGGACTCCCTACACGAGCAGTACTTC.

V is TRBV10-3 and J is TRBJ2-7; weak D call: TRBD1 (5 bases). Trimming took 6 bases from V and 3 from J, leaving 21 bases between them. Germline V gives CDR1 ENHRY, CDR2 SYGVKD. This CDR3 region has 16 residues. The CDR3: CAISDTVDTDFYEQYF. DNA of the CDR3: TGTGCCATCAGCGATACTGTGGACACCGACTTCTACGAGCAGTACTTC.

The chain uses TRBV5-4 and TRBJ2-1, with D possibly being TRBD1 or TRBD2 (5 bases each). Trimming shortened V by 2 bases and J by 9 bases, and 12 bases separated the two germline ends. The CDR3 is 13 residues long. Germline CDR1 SGHNT, CDR2 YYREEE (reference sequence). The CDR3 nucleotides read TGTGCCAGCAGCTTAAGGGGAGTTGCTGAGCAGTTCTTC. Translated, it gives CASSLRGVAEQFF.

The chain couples TRBV9 to TRBJ2-5, with D possibly being TRBD2 (6 bases). Germline CDR1 reads SGDLS; CDR2 reads YYNGEE. The CDR3 is 14 residues long. The V end was cut by 0 bases, the J end by 5 bases, with 11 bases between. The CDR3 DNA reads as TGTGCCAGCAGCGTAGCCGGGAGTCGGGAGACCCAGTACTTC. This sequence encodes CASSVAGSRETQYF.

V is TRBV7-9 and J is TRBJ2-5; the D is unclear. TRBJ2-7 explains the end of the DNA better; the J call may be wrong. The CDR3 runs to 13 residues. Per germline, CDR1 SEHNR and CDR2 FQNEAQ (reference sequence). CDR3 amino acids: CASTTTMSYEQYF. The CDR3 DNA reads TGTGCCAGCACCACTACAATGTCCTACGAGCAGTACTTC.

This clone was seen a few times. The rearrangement links TRBV18 to TRBJ2-7; possible D gene TRBD1, 6 bases. Germline V gene data show CDR1 as KGHSH and CDR2 as LQKENI. Between the trimmed V and J ends, which lost 3 bases and 4 bases, there was a span of 7 bases. This CDR3 comprises 12 residues. CDR3 sequence: CASSPDSYEQYV. CDR3 coding DNA: TGTGCCAGCTCACCGGACAGTTACGAGCAGTACGTC.